The clone carrying this TCR beta chain was counted a few times. The germline V gene encodes CDR1 MNHEY and CDR2 SVGAGI. V lost 2 bases and J lost 4, with 9 bases in between. The CDR3 covers 14 residues. Profiling relied on immunoSEQ multiplex PCR, and the TCRdb table lists in-frame clones only, not all of them. The sample holds more than 350,000 clones, around nine tenths seen once. The sample is drawn from a study of blood T cell repertoires in COVID-19. Material for sequencing was PBMCs or T cells enriched from blood (not recorded which). This TCR was recovered from a young woman who had been exposed to COVID-19. The chain has TRBV6-5 and TRBJ2-1, with D perhaps TRBD1 (5 bases). Here the CDR3 reads CASSYGARYNEQFF. The DNA for the CDR3 is TGTGCCAGCAGTTACGGGGCCAGGTACAATGAGCAGTTCTTC.